The 6 T cell receptor beta chains below were found in one sample sequenced in a study of tumor-infiltrating lymphocytes in oesophageal squamous cell carcinoma (dated by TCRdb to the mid-2010s). Receptor amplification or capture employed PCR. TCRdb shows the sequencer as Illumina HiSeq 2000. Using fastp at Q25 and MiXCR, TCRdb reprocessed the public reads and kept productive beta chains. Rows are unified per CDR3 protein, each entry keeping the most common DNA and genes. Across this sample there are around 19,000 distinct CDR3 sequences, with roughly two fifths seen only once. The biggest ten clones account for 18% of the sample. Source material: normal esophageal tissue next to the tumor. Every receptor here comes from a female donor with esophageal squamous cell carcinoma.

This clonotype has a count of ten or more. As DNA, the CDR3 is TGTGCCAGCAGCCGAGATCCGTACCAAGAGACCCAGTACTTC. Translation: CASSRDPYQETQYF. The J gene is TRBJ2-5, the V gene TRBV6-1; no reliable D call. This CDR3 contains 14 residues. Germline V gives CDR1 MNHNS, CDR2 SASEGT. Trimming removed 6 bases at V and 0 bases at J, with 11 bases between.

Notes on this clonotype: The CDR3 does not end in the conserved phenylalanine or tryptophan, so this is likely a read error. It is unclear where the CDR3 begins or ends on the DNA, so no DNA is shown, and the CDR3 is as TCRdb lists it. This chain links TRBV6-6 with TRBJ2-5. From germline, CDR1 is MNHNY and CDR2 SVGAGI (reference sequence). The CDR3 length is 8 residues, termini included. This CDR3 is CASSYSVR.

This sequence joins TRBV19 and TRBJ1-2, with no clear D. The CDR3 contains 12 residues. Trimming pared 5 bases from V and 8 bases from J, leaving 12 bases between. Germline loops: CDR1 LNHDA, CDR2 SQIVND (reference sequence). CDR3 sequence: CASSDTFGGYTF. CDR3 in DNA: TGTGCCAGTAGTGACACCTTCGGGGGCTACACCTTC. Full variable domain (missing parts from reference TRBV19 and TRBJ1-2): DGGITQSPKYLFRKEGQNVTLSCEQNLNHDAMYWYRQDPGQGLRLIYYSQIVNDFQKGDIAEGYSVSREKKESFPLTVTSAQKNPTAFYLCASSDTFGGYTFGSGTRLTVV.

This clonotype was seen ten or more times. The rearrangement joins TRBV7-9 to TRBJ1-6; TRBD1 matches 7 bases. The V segment lost 5 bases and the J segment 0 bases; nucleotides outside the gene matches: 7. CDR1 is SEHNR and CDR2 is FQNEAQ in the germline V gene (reference sequence). This CDR3 has 17 amino acids. In nucleotides, the CDR3 is TGTGCCAGCAGCGCGTACAGGGGAAGCTCCTATAATTCACCCCTCCACTTT. Its protein is CASSAYRGSSYNSPLHF.

This clonotype was detected only once. This chain joins TRBV7-3 and TRBJ2-3; 8 bases are a match to TRBD2. The better agreement between TRBJ2-7 and the DNA end casts doubt on the J call. Per the germline V gene, CDR1 is SGHTA and CDR2 is FQGTGA. The CDR3 totals 14 residues. The CDR3 DNA reads TGTGCCAGCAGCCCTGTACCCGGGACTAGCGAGCAGTACTTC. Residues: CASSPVPGTSEQYF.

V gene TRBV6-8 combines with J gene TRBJ1-2; D ambiguous. V was shortened by 5 bases and J by 4 bases, with 5 bases between the two germline ends. The CDR3 is made up of 11 amino acids. CDR1 is MNHGY and CDR2 is SAAAGT in the germline V gene. The chain's CDR3 is CASSPGYGYTF. CDR3 nucleotides: TGTGCCAGCAGTCCGGGCTATGGCTACACCTTC.